These 15 T cell receptor beta chains came from one sample sequenced in a study of cytomegalovirus exposure and HLA in healthy donors. 60 Vbeta and 13 Jbeta primers were used in PCR. The data were produced by immunoSEQ multiplex PCR, yet TCRdb's version contains in-frame clones alone and is incomplete. Of over 200,000 clones in the sample, about 78% are singletons; the top ten hold around 4%. Sequenced material: PBMCs. The receptor source for this set is a male donor in good health and CMV-seronegative.

The V gene is TRBV6-1, the J gene TRBJ2-3, with TRBD1 matching 8 bases. The CDR3 covers 15 residues. Trimming took 5 bases from V and 6 from J; bases not matched to a gene: 10. CDR1 is MNHNS and CDR2 is SASEGT in the germline V gene. CDR3 residues: CASSFDRGGWDTQYF. In DNA, the CDR3 is TGTGCCAGCAGTTTTGACAGGGGCGGGTGGGATACGCAGTATTTT.

The chain couples TRBV5-6 to TRBJ2-2; maybe TRBD1 (6 bases). Germline V lookup: CDR1 SGHDT, CDR2 YYEEEE. The CDR3 consists of 14 residues. V gave up 5 bases and J gave up 3 bases, with 11 bases separating them. The CDR3 DNA follows: TGTGCCAGCAGACCGGGACATCACACCGGGGAGCTGTTTTTT. It translates to CASRPGHHTGELFF.

There are a few counts of this clone. The chain uses TRBV25-1 and TRBJ2-2; 7 bases agree with TRBD2. CDR3 length equals 15 residues. With 7 bases clipped from V and 6 bases from J, the junction kept 11 bases outside the gene matches. The germline CDR1 and CDR2 sequences are MGHDK and SYGVNS. The CDR3 DNA reads as TGTGCCAGCACTCGGTCGGCGGGAGCCGCCGGGGAGCTGTTTTTT. Translation: CASTRSAGAAGELFF.

V and J are TRBV18 and TRBJ1-2; 7 bases agree with TRBD1. The CDR3 contains 15 residues. Trimming cost V 4 bases and J 2 bases; bases outside gene matches: 7. Germline loops: CDR1 KGHSH, CDR2 LQKENI. The CDR3 DNA reads TGTGCCAGCTCACAGGGACAGACATTAAACTATGGCTACACCTTC. Residues: CASSQGQTLNYGYTF.

This clone was counted a few times. V and J are TRBV27 and TRBJ1-5; no clear D gene. Trimming took off 4 bases at V and 0 bases at J, with 16 bases between the two ends. Looked up from germline, CDR1 is MNHEY and CDR2 is SMNVEV (reference sequence). The CDR3 is 17 amino acids. CDR3 nucleotide sequence: TGTGCCAGCAGTTACCGGGGAACCCCTTATAGCAATCAGCCCCAGCATTTT. Amino acid sequence: CASSYRGTPYSNQPQHF.

The CDR3 nucleotides are TGTGCCAGCAGCTTATACCGAAGAGAGGGTAAGGACACTGAAGCTTTCTTT. Encoded protein: CASSLYRREGKDTEAFF. This chain uses TRBV7-8 with TRBJ1-1; no firm D call. The CDR3 runs 17 residues. V was cut by 2 bases and J by 3 bases, with 19 bases left in between. The germline gives CDR1 SGHVS, CDR2 FQNEAQ. Full variable domain (outside the CDR3, taken from reference TRBV7-8 and TRBJ1-1): GAGVSQSPRYKVAKRGQDVALRCDPISGHVSLFWYQQALGQGPEFLTYFQNEAQLDKSGLPSDRFFAERPEGSVSTLKIQRTQQEDSAVYLCASSLYRREGKDTEAFFGQGTRLTVV.

A single count supports this clone. J is TRBJ2-2 and V is TRBV11-2; 8 positions agree with TRBD2. The V segment lost 4 bases and the J segment 3 bases; nucleotides outside the gene matches: 7. In germline, CDR1 is SGHAT, CDR2 FQNNGV. This CDR3 is built from 16 residues. CDR3 region: CASSYREGPDTGELFF. The CDR3, as DNA: TGTGCCAGCAGCTATCGGGAGGGCCCGGACACCGGGGAGCTGTTTTTT.

The chain has TRBV5-1 and TRBJ2-7; 9 bases agree with TRBD2. With V trimmed by 0 bases and J by 1 base, 11 bases remained unmatched. This CDR3 region has 18 residues. CDR1 SGHRS and CDR2 YFSETQ come from the germline V gene. Written as DNA, the CDR3 is TGCGCCAGCAGCTTGGAAGTGTGGGTAGCGGGGGTTTCCTACGAGCAGTACTTC. Its protein is CASSLEVWVAGVSYEQYF.

The V and J genes are TRBV4-2 and TRBJ1-6; 8 nucleotides line up with TRBD1. Trimming at V came to 0 bases and at J to 9 bases, leaving 4 bases not matched to a gene. The CDR3 loop spans 15 amino acids. Per the germline V gene, CDR1 is LGHNA and CDR2 is YNFKEQ. CDR3 region: CASSQDQGASSPLHF. DNA of the CDR3: TGTGCCAGCAGCCAAGACCAGGGGGCTAGTTCACCCCTCCACTTT.

In its sample, this clone was seen a few times. The genes are TRBV7-2 and TRBJ2-6; maybe TRBD1 (6 bases). Germline-derived CDR1 and CDR2 are SGHTA and FQGNSA. V lost 3 bases and J lost 2, with 11 bases in between. CDR3 size: 16 residues. CDR3 amino acids: CASSFTGSAGANVLTF. The CDR3 DNA reads as TGTGCCAGCAGCTTTACAGGGTCAGCTGGGGCCAACGTCCTGACTTTC.

V usage is TRBV11-2 and J usage is TRBJ2-7, with D perhaps matching TRBD1 (5 bases). Germline values: CDR1 SGHAT, CDR2 FQNNGV. CDR3 length: 17 amino acids. Trimming took off 7 bases at V and 1 base at J, with 23 bases between the two ends. In DNA form, the CDR3 reads TGTGCCAGCACCTTGGGTCTCAGGGTGGGGCCTTCCTACGAGCAGTACTTC. This gives the protein CASTLGLRVGPSYEQYF.

This clone appeared once. This rearrangement joins TRBV7-2 to TRBJ2-5, with TRBD2 as a possible D gene (6 bases). Trimming took off 5 bases at V and 1 base at J, with 11 bases between the two ends. CDR1 SGHTA and CDR2 FQGNSA come from the germline V gene. This CDR3 has 14 residues. Written as DNA, the CDR3 is TGTGCCAGCAGCCCGGCGGGACTCCAAGAGACCCAGTACTTC. Translating gives CASSPAGLQETQYF.

The chain carries TRBV28 and TRBJ2-7; no firm D call. The CDR3 loop spans 11 amino acids. CDR1 is MDHEN and CDR2 is SYDVKM in the germline V gene. The germline V and J ends were trimmed by 4 bases and 3 bases, with 4 bases remaining between them. In DNA, the CDR3 is TGTGCCAGCAGTTCCGGCTACGAGCAGTACTTC. Its translation: CASSSGYEQYF.

The CDR3 sequence is CASKEGPVRPQHF. CDR3 nucleotides: TGTGCCAGCAAGGAGGGGCCCGTAAGGCCCCAGCATTTT. V and J are TRBV21-1 and TRBJ1-5. TRBV21-1 is a pseudogene locus. This CDR3 has 13 residues.

This clone was seen only once. The gene calls are TRBV29-1 and TRBJ2-1, with TRBD2 matching 7 bases. Germline V CDR1 and CDR2: SQVTM, ANQGSEA. V lost 4 bases, J lost 10 bases, and 13 bases stayed unmatched. The CDR3 is 14 amino acids. Written as DNA, the CDR3 is TGCAGCGTTGTGGGCGGGAAGTTGGGAGGGGAGCAGTTCTTC. The encoded protein is CSVVGGKLGGEQFF.